The rows below give T cell receptor beta chains drawn from one sample of a study of Graves' ophthalmopathy and Graves' hyperthyroidism. TCRdb re-analysed the multiplex PCR reads in MiXCR, keeping a single row per CDR3 protein. The repertoire consists of a few hundred thousand distinct CDR3 sequences, with less than 45% occurring once and the leading ten covering 3.5% to 5%. The specimen sequenced was peripheral blood or thyroid tissue (not recorded which). The receptors originated from an adult man with Graves' hyperthyroidism. CDR3s include the opening cysteine and the closing phenylalanine or tryptophan.

V,J,CDR3
TRBV2,TRBJ1-6,CASSGGAGPNSPLHF
TRBV19,TRBJ2-7,CASSILLAGGNEQYF
TRBV7-9,TRBJ2-7,CASSFRDRGRTYEQYF
TRBV5-6,TRBJ2-7,CASSFWAGGGEQYF
TRBV2,TRBJ2-7,CASSPGLAGPREQYF
TRBV27,TRBJ2-2,CASSFMGTGELFF
TRBV7-9,TRBJ1-4,CASSFPGQGANEKLFF
TRBV12-3/TRBV12-4,TRBJ2-5,CASSLIRMETQYF
TRBV9,TRBJ2-5,CASSPRLAGGTPLQETQYF
TRBV12-3/TRBV12-4,TRBJ1-5,CASSLGTQPQHF
TRBV13,TRBJ1-2,CASSHRVSYGYTF
TRBV6-5,TRBJ1-2,CASSYSGGVGYGYTF
TRBV10-3,TRBJ1-5,CAISETKTVEGPQHF
TRBV5-8,TRBJ1-1,CASRNRRGFGNTEAFF
TRBV19,TRBJ1-5,CASSILGEGQPQHF
TRBV19,TRBJ1-1,CASSIARGGNTEAFF
TRBV25-1,TRBJ1-2,CASAGTGDGYTF
TRBV4-2,TRBJ1-3,CASSQGSSVGSGNTIYF
TRBV24-1,TRBJ2-2,CATSEVAGLGELFF
TRBV12-3/TRBV12-4,TRBJ1-1,CASSLRQGYTEAFF
TRBV7-9,TRBJ1-2,CASSASGASTGYTF
TRBV9,TRBJ2-7,CASAGGGSASYEQYF
TRBV5-1,TRBJ1-4,CASSLGREGEKLFF
TRBV3-1,TRBJ1-2,CASSQKGSPHGYTF
TRBV5-5,TRBJ1-1,CASSLGPGTIVTEAFF
TRBV20-1,TRBJ2-7,CRARQGGEDEQYF
TRBV4-1,TRBJ1-6,CASSQGGSSYNSPLHF
TRBV10-1,TRBJ2-3,CVSSESRSTDTQYF
TRBV28,TRBJ1-5,CASSLVIANQPQHF
TRBV6-5,TRBJ2-7,CASSYVVYEQYF
TRBV29-1,-,CSVREGGYEQYF
TRBV7-2,TRBJ2-7,CASTSGRGTYEQYF
TRBV7-9,TRBJ1-4,CASSFPLGATTNEKLFF
TRBV12-3/TRBV12-4,TRBJ2-5,CASSLVLGTQDF
TRBV20-1,TRBJ1-2,CSARDMSYGYTF
TRBV5-1,TRBJ2-7,CASSLYGTGILYEQYF
TRBV6-5,TRBJ2-6,CASSYGFGRGIPGANVLTF
TRBV6-1,TRBJ2-7,CASIKGAGSYEQYF
TRBV5-8,TRBJ1-1,CASSRDRTEAFF
TRBV11-2,TRBJ1-1,CASSPKGSMNTEAFF
TRBV2,TRBJ2-3,CASSVWGFADTQYF
TRBV7-8,TRBJ2-3,CASSPSGAGTPDTQYF
TRBV9,TRBJ1-1,CASSSGADTGAFF
TRBV15,-,CATSTRDRDTQYF
TRBV29-1,TRBJ2-2,CSVGTEGGNTGELFF
TRBV29-1,TRBJ2-7,CSVVRGTGSYEQYF
TRBV24-1,TRBJ2-7,CATSASGTREQYF
TRBV10-3,TRBJ1-4,CAISDRDTNEKLFF
TRBV7-2,TRBJ2-7,CASRGSGRTYEQYF
TRBV28,TRBJ2-7,CASSLTRDTDGSYEQYF
TRBV29-1,TRBJ2-6,CSVEDGSGANVLTF
TRBV12-3/TRBV12-4,TRBJ1-2,CASGQYYGYTF
TRBV29-1,TRBJ1-1,CSVHGTEAFF
TRBV7-9,TRBJ1-1,CASSFRDRGQGTEAFF
TRBV19,TRBJ2-7,CASSLSAGKEQYF